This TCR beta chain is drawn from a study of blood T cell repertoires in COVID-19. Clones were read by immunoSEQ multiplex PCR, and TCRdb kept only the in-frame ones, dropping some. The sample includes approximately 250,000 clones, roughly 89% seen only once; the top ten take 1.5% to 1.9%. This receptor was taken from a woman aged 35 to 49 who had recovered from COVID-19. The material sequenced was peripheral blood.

DNA of the CDR3: TGTGCCAGCAGCGTAGAGTCAGAGAGGGCCACAGATACGCAGTATTTT. This translates into CASSVESERATDTQYF. The chain links TRBV9 to TRBJ2-3; possible D gene TRBD2, 5 bases. The CDR3 contains 16 residues. Germline CDR1 is SGDLS and CDR2 is YYNGEE. V was shortened by 0 bases and J by 2 bases, with 13 bases between the two germline ends.